This TCR beta chain was captured in a study of post-analysis software for immune sequencing data. Broader study findings: F-measure co-clustering was strong for batch-matched samples. Elevated frequency relative to controls characterized roughly 5 TRBV segments in patients, TRBV5-6, TRBV5-1 and TRBV20-1 among them.

This clonotype has at least ten counts. The antigen is undetermined. The TCR beta cDNA libraries carried unique molecular identifiers. TCRdb re-analysed the PCR reads in MiXCR, keeping a single row per CDR3 protein. The sample contains 650,000 to 900,000 distinct CDR3 sequences, just over 45% of which appear only once. V was trimmed by 1 base and J by 2 bases, leaving 3 bases between them. CDR1 and CDR2 from the germline V gene are SGHTA and FQGNSA. The CDR3 runs to 12 residues. The chain is built from TRBV7-2 and TRBJ2-7; D remains unclear. The clonotype was recovered from a girl aged 10 to 17 with multiple sclerosis. The sample comprised blood. The CDR3 spells CASSLVTYEQYF. The CDR3 DNA reads as TGTGCCAGCAGCTTAGTTACCTACGAGCAGTACTTC.